These 23 T cell receptor beta chains were sequenced from one sample in a study of brain T cells in children with intractable seizures. Clones were read by immunoSEQ multiplex PCR, and TCRdb kept only the in-frame ones, dropping some. The sample shows tens of thousands of clones, about 93% of them seen only once. The specimen was peripheral blood, collected at surgery. Receptor source: a girl aged 2 to 9 with Rasmussen encephalitis and intractable seizures.

This clone was counted a single time. This chain joins TRBV5-6 and TRBJ1-6; D is possibly TRBD1 (5 bases). The CDR3 contains 13 residues. V gave up 5 bases and J gave up 10 bases, with 13 bases separating them. CDR1 and CDR2 (germline): SGHDT, YYEEEE. This CDR3 reads CASRFQGNSPLHF. CDR3 bases: TGTGCCAGCAGATTCCAGGGTAACTCACCCCTCCACTTT.

This clone was detected only once. J is TRBJ2-3 and V is TRBV18; D is uncertain. Germline CDR1 reads KGHSH; CDR2 reads LQKENI. Trimming removed 7 bases at V and 4 bases at J, with 12 bases between. The CDR3 spans 13 residues. As DNA, the CDR3 is TGTGCCAGCTTGGTTACAGTTCCAGATACGCAGTATTTT. It specifies CASLVTVPDTQYF. The entire variable domain, with the rest obtained from reference TRBV18 and TRBJ2-3, is as follows: NAGVMQNPRHLVRRRGQEARLRCSPMKGHSHVYWYRQLPEEGLKFMVYLQKENIIDESGMPKERFSAEFPKEGPSILRIQQVVRGDSAAYFCASLVTVPDTQYFGPGTRLTVL.

The rearrangement joins TRBV3-1 (or the pseudogene TRBV3-2) to TRBJ1-2; tentatively, D is TRBD1 (5 bases). Trimming took off 1 base at V and 4 bases at J, with 7 bases between the two ends. This CDR3 is built from 13 residues. CDR1 LGHDT and CDR2 YNNKEL come from the germline V gene (reference sequence). CDR3 residues: CASSQGQLYGYTF. CDR3 nucleotides: TGTGCCAGCAGCCAAGGACAGCTCTATGGCTACACCTTC.

The chain employs TRBV9 and TRBJ1-1; D call uncertain. Germline loops: CDR1 SGDLS, CDR2 YYNGEE. CDR3 length equals 16 residues. Trimming stripped 4 bases from V and 5 bases from J, with 21 bases between. The CDR3 DNA reads TGTGCCAGCAGCCGGGCACCCGGGCCTCTCGCGACTGAAGCTTTCTTT. Residues: CASSRAPGPLATEAFF. Full variable domain (missing parts from reference TRBV9 and TRBJ1-1): DSGVTQTPKHLITATGQRVTLRCSPRSGDLSVYWYQQSLDQGLQFLIQYYNGEERAKGNILERFSAQQFPDLHSELNLSSLELGDSALYFCASSRAPGPLATEAFFGQGTRLTVV.

The chain carries TRBV7-2 and TRBJ2-1; unclear D gene. The ends were cut back, 1 base at V and 9 bases at J, with 4 bases in the middle. This CDR3 has 11 amino acids. Germline V CDR1 and CDR2: SGHTA, FQGNSA. In nucleotides, the CDR3 is TGTGCCAGCAGCTTAGTTTTTGAGCAGTTCTTC. Protein: CASSLVFEQFF.

V and J are TRBV20-1 and TRBJ1-5, with D tentatively TRBD1 (5 bases). Germline-derived CDR1 and CDR2 are DFQATT and SNEGSKA (reference sequence). The CDR3 contains 14 residues. The V end lost 3 bases, the J end lost 7 bases, and 16 bases lay between the germline ends. CDR3 protein: CSASPSGKRQPQHF. The CDR3 DNA is TGCAGTGCTAGTCCGTCAGGGAAGAGACAGCCCCAGCATTTT.

The genes are TRBV9 and TRBJ1-1, with D uncertain. V was shortened by 1 base and J by 1 base, with 5 bases between the two germline ends. Germline V gene sequence: CDR1 SGDLS, CDR2 YYNGEE. CDR3 length: 13 residues. CDR3: CASSVSRNTEAFF. CDR3 in DNA: TGTGCCAGCAGCGTAAGCAGGAACACTGAAGCTTTCTTT.

The CDR3 sequence is CASRTRTDTQYF. In DNA, the CDR3 is TGCGCCAGCAGGACTAGGACAGATACGCAGTATTTT. This sequence joins TRBV5-1 and TRBJ2-3; TRBD2 might be the D (6 bases). From germline, CDR1 is SGHRS and CDR2 YFSETQ. V lost 5 bases, J lost 3 bases, and 7 bases lay in between. The CDR3 runs to 12 residues.

This chain connects TRBV9 to TRBJ2-6, with D perhaps TRBD1 (5 bases). Germline assignment: CDR1 SGDLS and CDR2 YYNGEE. The CDR3 has 16 residues. Trimming cost V 4 bases and J 0 bases, with 11 bases left between them. CDR3 residues: CASSIMDISGANVLTF. CDR3 DNA: TGTGCCAGCAGCATCATGGACATCTCTGGGGCCAACGTCCTGACTTTC.

The gene calls are TRBV5-4 and TRBJ1-2; 7 positions agree with TRBD1. The CDR3 runs 14 residues. In germline, CDR1 is SGHNT, CDR2 YYREEE (reference sequence). V gave up 4 bases and J gave up 5 bases; unmatched junction bases: 8. The DNA for the CDR3 is TGTGCCAGCAGCGTCGCGACAGGGAAGTATGGCTACACCTTC. Amino acid sequence: CASSVATGKYGYTF.

The V and J genes are TRBV7-2 and TRBJ2-7; 7 bases align to TRBD1. The germline V gene encodes CDR1 SGHTA and CDR2 FQGNSA. This CDR3 is built from 13 residues. Losses at the gene ends were 5 bases for V and 5 bases for J; bases not matched to a gene: 6. In DNA form, the CDR3 reads TGTGCCAGCAGCGCCAGGGGGTTGAACGAGCAGTACTTC. Translated, it gives CASSARGLNEQYF.

V usage is TRBV28 and J usage is TRBJ1-2; tentative D call: TRBD1 (5 bases). Germline values: CDR1 MDHEN, CDR2 SYDVKM. This CDR3 contains 15 residues. Trimming took 5 bases from V and 3 from J, leaving 16 bases between them. The CDR3 DNA sequence: TGTGCCAGCAGTACTCACCCCCGCAGGGACTATGGCTACACCTTC. Its protein is CASSTHPRRDYGYTF.

V and J are TRBV3-1 (or the pseudogene TRBV3-2) and TRBJ2-1, with 11 positions matching TRBD2. CDR1 and CDR2 (germline): LGHDT, YNNKEL (reference sequence). Losses at the gene ends were 2 bases for V and 8 bases for J; bases not matched to a gene: 5. The CDR3 length is 15 residues. The CDR3 protein is CASSQLTSGSHEQFF. CDR3 DNA: TGTGCCAGCAGCCAACTTACTAGCGGGAGCCATGAGCAGTTCTTC.

J is TRBJ2-6 and V is TRBV6-5; TRBD1 or TRBD2 may be the D gene (5 bases each). Trimming removed 3 bases from V and 1 base from J, with 10 bases in between. The germline CDR1 and CDR2 sequences are MNHEY and SVGAGI. CDR3 length: 16 residues. The CDR3 sequence: CASSYYEGSGANVLTF. CDR3 nucleotide sequence: TGTGCCAGCAGTTATTATGAGGGGTCTGGGGCCAACGTCCTGACTTTC.

The rearrangement uses TRBV5-1 and TRBJ1-2, with D tentatively TRBD1 (5 bases). This CDR3 contains 13 residues. V lost 3 bases and J lost 3, with 9 bases in between. Germline V CDR1 and CDR2: SGHRS, YFSETQ. The CDR3: CASSWRGDYGYTF. CDR3 in DNA: TGCGCCAGCAGCTGGAGGGGAGACTATGGCTACACCTTC. The entire variable domain, with the rest obtained from reference TRBV5-1 and TRBJ1-2, is as follows: KAGVTQTPRYLIKTRGQQVTLSCSPISGHRSVSWYQQTPGQGLQFLFEYFSETQRNKGNFPGRFSGRQFSNSRSEMNVSTLELGDSALYLCASSWRGDYGYTFGSGTRLTVV.

V gene TRBV5-3 combines with J gene TRBJ1-3, with D unclear. TRBV5-3 has ORF status, its function being uncertain. There are 12 residues in the CDR3. The ends were cut back, 4 bases at V and 4 bases at J, with 6 bases in the middle. The CDR3 region is CARSVPGNTIYF. DNA of the CDR3: TGTGCCAGAAGCGTCCCCGGAAACACCATATATTTT.

The chain is built from TRBV7-9 and TRBJ1-3, with TRBD1 as a possible D gene (6 bases). V was trimmed by 3 bases and J by 8 bases, leaving 20 bases between them. Germline CDR1 and CDR2: SEHNR and FQNEAQ (reference sequence). CDR3 length equals 16 residues. The CDR3 loop is CASSLAQGFSTDTIYF. CDR3 DNA: TGTGCCAGCAGCTTGGCACAGGGATTCTCTACGGACACCATATATTTT.

The chain joins TRBV7-2 to TRBJ2-3; D is uncertain. The V gene's germline CDR1 is SGHTA and CDR2 FQGNSA. The CDR3 totals 14 residues. Trimming left V 0 bases short and J 6 bases short, with 10 bases between. The CDR3, as DNA: TGTGCCAGCAGCTTAGCGGGTTGGGCTGATACGCAGTATTTT. Translating it yields CASSLAGWADTQYF.

This clone has only a few counts. The chain recombines TRBV4-1 with TRBJ2-1; TRBD2 matches 12 bases. The V gene's germline CDR1 is MGHRA and CDR2 YSYEKL. This CDR3 is 17 amino acids long. Trimming removed 5 bases from V and 10 bases from J; junction bases left unmatched: 15. In DNA form, the CDR3 reads TGCGCCAGCAGCTTCCGACTAGCGGGAGCCCAAGTAGGCGAGCAGTTCTTC. Its translation: CASSFRLAGAQVGEQFF.

V is TRBV19 and J is TRBJ1-2; tentative D call: TRBD1 (5 bases). Germline values: CDR1 LNHDA, CDR2 SQIVND (reference sequence). Trimming took 5 bases from V and 4 from J, leaving 8 bases between them. The length of the CDR3 is 12 residues. The CDR3 loop is CASSDRPYGYTF. The CDR3 bases are TGTGCCAGTAGTGACAGACCCTATGGCTACACCTTC.

The chain employs TRBV18 and TRBJ2-5, with D unclear. The length of the CDR3 is 12 residues. The germline V gene encodes CDR1 KGHSH and CDR2 LQKENI. Trimming took off 0 bases at V and 5 bases at J, with 4 bases between the two ends. The CDR3 coding sequence is TGTGCCAGCTCACCACCGTGGGAGACCCAGTACTTC. Its protein product is CASSPPWETQYF.

The chain links TRBV3-1 (or the pseudogene TRBV3-2) to TRBJ2-1; D remains unclear. The germline V and J ends were trimmed by 0 bases and 7 bases, with 10 bases remaining between them. The CDR3 runs to 14 residues. The V gene's germline CDR1 is LGHDT and CDR2 YNNKEL (reference sequence). CDR3 coding DNA: TGTGCCAGCAGCCAAGAAGTGGTAGCAAATGAGCAGTTCTTC. This codes for CASSQEVVANEQFF.

This chain connects TRBV5-4 to TRBJ1-1; TRBD1 is a possible D gene (6 bases). V lost 2 bases to trimming and J lost 5 bases, with 13 bases between them. Germline CDR1 SGHNT, CDR2 YYREEE (reference sequence). The CDR3 consists of 14 residues. DNA for the CDR3: TGTGCCAGCAGCTTAGGGGGGCGAGGGACTGAAGCTTTCTTT. Amino acids: CASSLGGRGTEAFF.